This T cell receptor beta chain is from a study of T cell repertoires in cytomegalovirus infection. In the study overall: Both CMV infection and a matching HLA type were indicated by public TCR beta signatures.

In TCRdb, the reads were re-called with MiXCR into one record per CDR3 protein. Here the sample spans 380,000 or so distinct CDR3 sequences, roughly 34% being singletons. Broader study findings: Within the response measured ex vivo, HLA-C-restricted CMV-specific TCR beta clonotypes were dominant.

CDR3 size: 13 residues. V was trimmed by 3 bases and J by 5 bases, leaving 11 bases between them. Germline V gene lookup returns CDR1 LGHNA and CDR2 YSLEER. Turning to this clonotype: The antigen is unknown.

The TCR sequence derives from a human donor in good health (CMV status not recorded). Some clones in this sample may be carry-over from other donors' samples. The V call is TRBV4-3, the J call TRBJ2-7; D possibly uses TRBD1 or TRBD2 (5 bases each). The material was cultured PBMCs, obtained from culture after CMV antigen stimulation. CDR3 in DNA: TGCGCCAGCAGCCAGGGGGAGTGGAACGAGCAGTACTTC. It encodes CASSQGEWNEQYF.